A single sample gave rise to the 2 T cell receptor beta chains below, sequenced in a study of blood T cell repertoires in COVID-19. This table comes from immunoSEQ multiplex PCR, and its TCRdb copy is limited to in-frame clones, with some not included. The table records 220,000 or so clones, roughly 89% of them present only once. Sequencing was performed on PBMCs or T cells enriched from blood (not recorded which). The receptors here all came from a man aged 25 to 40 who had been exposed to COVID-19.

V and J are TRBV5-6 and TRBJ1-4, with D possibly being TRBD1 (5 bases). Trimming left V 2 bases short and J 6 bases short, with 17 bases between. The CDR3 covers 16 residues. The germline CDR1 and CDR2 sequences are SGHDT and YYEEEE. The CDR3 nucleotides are TGTGCCAGCAGCTTCTCCCGGGGAGGGGCCGATGAAAAACTGTTTTTT. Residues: CASSFSRGGADEKLFF.

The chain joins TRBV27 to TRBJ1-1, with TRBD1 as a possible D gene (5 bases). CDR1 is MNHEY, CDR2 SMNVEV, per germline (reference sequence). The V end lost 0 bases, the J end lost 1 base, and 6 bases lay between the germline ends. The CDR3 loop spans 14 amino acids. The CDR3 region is CASSLSQENTEAFF. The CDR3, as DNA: TGTGCCAGCAGTTTATCACAGGAGAACACTGAAGCTTTCTTT.